This T cell receptor beta chain was profiled in a study of metastatic and nonmetastatic thyroid tumors. On the study more broadly: Repertoires of blood and of tissue (tumor or nodule) from malignant and benign thyroid patients were compared.

Original methodology: Built for papillary thyroid cancer, a distant-metastasis classifier drew on CDR3 differences across clinicopathological groups. TCRdb re-called the PCR reads through MiXCR. These V and J calls rely on TCRdb rather than the paper's analysis. The profile shows some 21,000 clones, around 21% of them singletons. Findings and caveats of the study: Malignant tumors reportedly showed significantly higher TCR beta diversity than benign nodules in both blood and tumor.

Germline-derived CDR1 and CDR2 are SGHNT and YENEEA. The CDR3 is made up of 16 amino acids. Trimming stripped 0 bases from V and 5 bases from J, with 15 bases between. None of the patients had undergone any treatment ahead of thyroid surgery. This clone was seen ten or more times. Its antigen is as yet unknown. The chain has TRBV11-3 and TRBJ2-3, with D perhaps TRBD1 or TRBD2 (5 bases each). The receptor comes from a female donor with papillary thyroid cancer or a benign thyroid nodule (not recorded which). Some clones in this sample may be carry-over from other donors' samples. The sample comprised blood. CDR3 bases: TGTGCCAGCAGCTTAGAACGTTCCTGGGGGAGAGATACGCAGTATTTT. It codes for CASSLERSWGRDTQYF.